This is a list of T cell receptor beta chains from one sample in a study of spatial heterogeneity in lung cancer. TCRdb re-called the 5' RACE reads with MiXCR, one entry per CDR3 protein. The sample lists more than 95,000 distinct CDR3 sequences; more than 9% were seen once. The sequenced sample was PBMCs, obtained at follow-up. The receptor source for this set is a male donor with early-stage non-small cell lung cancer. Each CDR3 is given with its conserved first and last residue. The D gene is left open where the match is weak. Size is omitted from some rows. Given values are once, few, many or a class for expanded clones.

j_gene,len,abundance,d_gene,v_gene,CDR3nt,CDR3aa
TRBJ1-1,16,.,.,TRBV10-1,TGCGCCAGTCTGGATTTTAAGGGAGGGGCGGAGGCTGAAGCTTTCTTT,CASLDFKGGAEAEAFF
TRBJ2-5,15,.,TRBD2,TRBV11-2,TGTGCCAGCAGCTCCAACACGGACCGGGGGGGGACCCAGTACTTC,CASSSNTDRGGTQYF
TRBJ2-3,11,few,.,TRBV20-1,TGCAGTGCTAGAGAGAACCCTACGCAGTATTTT,CSARENPTQYF
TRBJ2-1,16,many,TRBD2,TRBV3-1,TGTGCCAGCAGCCAAGGTATAGCGGGGGGGCCCAATGAGCAGTTCTTC,CASSQGIAGGPNEQFF
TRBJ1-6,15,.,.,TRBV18,TGTGCCAGCTCACCAATGGCAGCTAATAATTCACCCCTCCACTTT,CASSPMAANNSPLHF
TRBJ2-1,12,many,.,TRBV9,TGTGCCAGCAGCGTCCAATACAATGAGCAGTTCTTC,CASSVQYNEQFF
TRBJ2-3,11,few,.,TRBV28,TGTGCCAGCAGTTTATTCTCTAGTCTGTATTTT,CASSLFSSLYF
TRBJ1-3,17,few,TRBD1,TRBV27,TGTGCCAGCAGTTTAAGATCAGGGACAGGGCCTGGAAACACCATATATTTT,CASSLRSGTGPGNTIYF
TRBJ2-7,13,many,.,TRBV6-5,TGTGCCAGCAGTGCGATATTAGGGTACGAGCAGTACTTC,CASSAILGYEQYF
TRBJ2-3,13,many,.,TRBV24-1,TGTGCCACCAGTGATCCGGGGGCAGATACGCAGTATTTT,CATSDPGADTQYF
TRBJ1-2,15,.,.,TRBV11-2,TGTGCCAGCAGCTTAGGTGACAGTAGAAATTATGGCTACACCTTC,CASSLGDSRNYGYTF
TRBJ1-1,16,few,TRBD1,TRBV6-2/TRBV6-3,TGTGCCAGCAGCTCCCCTGGGAGGGGGCAAGGGACTGAAGCTTTCTTT,CASSSPGRGQGTEAFF
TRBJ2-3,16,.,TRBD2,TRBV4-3,TGCGCCAGCAGCCAAGCGAGCGGGATTATCACAGATACGCAGTATTTT,CASSQASGIITDTQYF
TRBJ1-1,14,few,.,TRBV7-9,TGTGCCAGCAGGGAACAGGGCTGGAACACTGAAGCTTTCTTT,CASREQGWNTEAFF
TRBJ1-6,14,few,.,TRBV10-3,TGTGCCATCACCTTCGAACCCTATAATTCACCCCTCCACTTT,CAITFEPYNSPLHF